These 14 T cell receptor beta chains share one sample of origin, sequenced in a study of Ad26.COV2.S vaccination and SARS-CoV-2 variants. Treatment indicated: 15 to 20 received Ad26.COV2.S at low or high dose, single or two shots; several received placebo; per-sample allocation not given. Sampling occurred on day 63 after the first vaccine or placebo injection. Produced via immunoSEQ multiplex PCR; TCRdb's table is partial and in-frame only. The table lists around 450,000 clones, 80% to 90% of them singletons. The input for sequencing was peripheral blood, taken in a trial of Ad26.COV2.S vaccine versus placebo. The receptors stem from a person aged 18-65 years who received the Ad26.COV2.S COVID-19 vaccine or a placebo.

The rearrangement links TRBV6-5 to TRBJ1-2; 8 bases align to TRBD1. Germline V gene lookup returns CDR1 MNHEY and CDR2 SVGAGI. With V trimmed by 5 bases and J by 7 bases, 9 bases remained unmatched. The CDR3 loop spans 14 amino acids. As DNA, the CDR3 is TGTGCCAGCAGTCCCGGACAGGGAATCTCTGGCTACACCTTC. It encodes CASSPGQGISGYTF.

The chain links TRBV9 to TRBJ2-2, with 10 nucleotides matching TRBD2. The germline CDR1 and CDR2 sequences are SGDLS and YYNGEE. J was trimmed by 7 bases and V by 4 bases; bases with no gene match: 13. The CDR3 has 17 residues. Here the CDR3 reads CASSPTGLAAWDGELFF. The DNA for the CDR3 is TGTGCCAGCAGCCCTACCGGACTAGCGGCCTGGGACGGGGAGCTGTTTTTT.

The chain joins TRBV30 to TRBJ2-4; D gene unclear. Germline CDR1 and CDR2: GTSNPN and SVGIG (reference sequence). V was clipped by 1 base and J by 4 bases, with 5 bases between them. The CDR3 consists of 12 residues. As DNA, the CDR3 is TGTGCCTGGAGTGCAGTGAAAAACATTCAGTACTTC. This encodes CAWSAVKNIQYF.

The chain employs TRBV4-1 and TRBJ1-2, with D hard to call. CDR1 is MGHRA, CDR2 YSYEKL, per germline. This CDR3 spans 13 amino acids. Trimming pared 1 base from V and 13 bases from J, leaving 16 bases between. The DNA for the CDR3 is TGCGCCAGCAGCCAAGCCGGAGGGAACCGCGCCACCTTC. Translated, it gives CASSQAGGNRATF.

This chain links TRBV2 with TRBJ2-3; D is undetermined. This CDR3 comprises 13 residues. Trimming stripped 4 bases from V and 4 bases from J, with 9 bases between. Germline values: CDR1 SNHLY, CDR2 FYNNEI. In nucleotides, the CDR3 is TGTGCCAGCAGTGTAGGCAGATCAGATACGCAGTATTTT. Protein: CASSVGRSDTQYF.

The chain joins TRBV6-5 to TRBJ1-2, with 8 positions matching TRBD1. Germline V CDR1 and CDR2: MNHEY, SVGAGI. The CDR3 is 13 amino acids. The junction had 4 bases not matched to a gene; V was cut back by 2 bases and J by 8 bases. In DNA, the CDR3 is TGTGCCAGCAGTTACGACAGGGGATTGGGCTACACCTTC. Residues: CASSYDRGLGYTF.

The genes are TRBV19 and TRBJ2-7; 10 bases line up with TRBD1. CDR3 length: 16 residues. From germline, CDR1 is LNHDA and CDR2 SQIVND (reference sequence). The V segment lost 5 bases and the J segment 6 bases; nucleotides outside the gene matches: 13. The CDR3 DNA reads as TGTGCCAGTAGTCCAAGGACAGGGGGAGGCTCTACCGAGCAGTACTTC. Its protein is CASSPRTGGGSTEQYF. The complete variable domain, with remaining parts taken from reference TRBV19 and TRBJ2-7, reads DGGITQSPKYLFRKEGQNVTLSCEQNLNHDAMYWYRQDPGQGLRLIYYSQIVNDFQKGDIAEGYSVSREKKESFPLTVTSAQKNPTAFYLCASSPRTGGGSTEQYFGPGTRLTVT.

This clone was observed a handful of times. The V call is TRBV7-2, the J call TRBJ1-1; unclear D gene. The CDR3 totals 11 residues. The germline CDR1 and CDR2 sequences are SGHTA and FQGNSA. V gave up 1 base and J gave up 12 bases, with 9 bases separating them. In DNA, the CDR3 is TGTGCCAGCAGCTTAGGGTGGGAGACTTTCTTT. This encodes CASSLGWETFF.

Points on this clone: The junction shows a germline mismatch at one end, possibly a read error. CDR3 coding DNA: TGTGCCAGCAGAGAAGACAGGGCCGCCTACAATGAGCAGTTCTTC. This encodes CASREDRAAYNEQFF. The chain carries TRBV6-1 and TRBJ2-1; 7 bases are shared with TRBD1. Per germline, CDR1 MNHNS and CDR2 SASEGT. The CDR3 runs 15 residues.

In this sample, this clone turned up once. The CDR3: CASTDAGLVYGYTF. CDR3 DNA: TGTGCCAGCACCGATGCGGGCCTGGTCTATGGCTACACCTTC. This sequence joins TRBV4-2 and TRBJ1-2; no clear D gene. V lost 7 bases to trimming and J lost 4 bases, with 16 bases between them. This CDR3 is built from 14 residues. Looked up from germline, CDR1 is LGHNA and CDR2 is YNFKEQ.

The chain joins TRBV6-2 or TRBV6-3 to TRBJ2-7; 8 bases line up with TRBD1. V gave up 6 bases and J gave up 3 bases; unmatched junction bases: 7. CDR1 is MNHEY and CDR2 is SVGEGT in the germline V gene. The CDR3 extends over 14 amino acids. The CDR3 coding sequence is TGTGCCAGCAGCGGACAGGGAACGATCTACGAGCAGTACTTC. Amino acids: CASSGQGTIYEQYF.

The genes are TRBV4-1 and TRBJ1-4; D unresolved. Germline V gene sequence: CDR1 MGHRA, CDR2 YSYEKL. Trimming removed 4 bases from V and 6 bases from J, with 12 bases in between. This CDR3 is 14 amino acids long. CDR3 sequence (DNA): TGCGCCAGCAGCCCCGGACCGCGAGATGAAAAACTGTTTTTT. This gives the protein CASSPGPRDEKLFF.

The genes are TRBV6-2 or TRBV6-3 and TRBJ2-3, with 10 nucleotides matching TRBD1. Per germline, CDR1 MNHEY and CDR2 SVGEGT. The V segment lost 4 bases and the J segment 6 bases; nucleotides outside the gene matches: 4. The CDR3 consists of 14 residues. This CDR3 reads CASSSGQGVDTQYF. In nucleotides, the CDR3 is TGTGCCAGCAGTTCTGGACAGGGGGTGGATACGCAGTATTTT.

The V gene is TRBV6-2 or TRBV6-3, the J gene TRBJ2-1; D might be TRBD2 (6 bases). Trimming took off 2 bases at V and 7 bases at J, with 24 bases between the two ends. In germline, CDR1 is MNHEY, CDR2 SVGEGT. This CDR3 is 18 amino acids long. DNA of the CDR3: TGTGCCAGCAGTTACGGGAACGCTTGGGACTCCCATGGGAATGAGCAGTTCTTC. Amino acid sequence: CASSYGNAWDSHGNEQFF.